The T cell receptor (beta chain) under discussion was sequenced for a study of blood T cell repertoires in COVID-19. Looking at the study overall: The United States, Italy and Spain provided the acute and convalescent COVID-19 samples. From T cells, B-cell-depleted T cells, or PBMCs came the material, which was cDNA or gDNA.

Looked up from germline, CDR1 is SGHRS and CDR2 is YFSETQ. Unmatched junction bases numbered 1, after V lost 7 bases and J lost 0 bases. The CDR3 has 14 amino acids. In the study's own analysis: From reference gene primer amplification, estimates of nucleated cell counts were derived. Clones were sequenced by immunoSEQ multiplex PCR, and TCRdb holds only the in-frame ones, with some missing. That table furnishes V, J and clone size, whereas the DNA furnished D and trimming. The sample shows around 130,000 clones, 65% to 85% of them seen only once. This receptor was taken from a woman between 65 and 79 years old with acute or convalescent COVID-19. The chain has TRBV5-1 and TRBJ2-2; 9 nucleotides agree with TRBD1. Material: peripheral blood. The CDR3 DNA is TGCGCCAGCGACAGGGGGACGAACACCGGGGAGCTGTTTTTT. This sequence encodes CASDRGTNTGELFF.